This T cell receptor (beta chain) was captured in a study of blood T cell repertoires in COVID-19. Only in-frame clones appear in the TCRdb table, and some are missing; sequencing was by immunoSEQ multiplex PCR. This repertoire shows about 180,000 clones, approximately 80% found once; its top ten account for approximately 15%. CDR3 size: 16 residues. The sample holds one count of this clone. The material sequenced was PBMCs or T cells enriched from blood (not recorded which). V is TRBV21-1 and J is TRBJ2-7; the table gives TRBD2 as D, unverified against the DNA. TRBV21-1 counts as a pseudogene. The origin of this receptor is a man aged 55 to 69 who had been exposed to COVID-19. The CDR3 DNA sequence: TGTGCCAGCAGCGTCAAGAGCGGGAGGGCCGCTTACGAGCAGTACTTC. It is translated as CASSVKSGRAAYEQYF.